This TCR beta chain was observed in a study of T cell changes during pregnancy in multiple sclerosis (dated by TCRdb to the late 2010s). With regard to the full study: In women with multiple sclerosis, the researchers looked at how the T cell repertoire shifted as pregnancy progressed.

Library preparation used the immunoSEQ multiplex PCR assay. TCRdb carries this immuneACCESS record with in-frame sequences only. Its versions omit some clonotypes, under half of them owing to an unresolved V gene in the studies checked, with the rest unexplained. The sample table lists roughly 97,000 clones, around nine tenths of them with a count of one. The ten largest clones capture around 0.78% of the sample. Reading the germline V gene (reference sequence) gives CDR1 LNHDA and CDR2 SQIVND. Cut back by 3 bases and 4 bases, the V and J ends lie 9 bases apart. Measured from the cysteine to the phenylalanine, the CDR3 is 13 residues long. Of the read, only the CDR3 DNA is kept; its 39 bases are in frame from base 1. Of note for this clone: No cognate antigen has been identified for it. It has no much larger one-base neighbor in the sample; base qualities were not kept.

The chain links TRBV19 with TRBJ1-2, with TRBD1 as a weak D call on 5 bases. Specimen: peripheral blood, collected in the second trimester of pregnancy. This receptor was identified in a female donor in good health, enrolled as a control in a pregnancy study. In nucleotides, the sequence is TGTGCCAGTAGTATCCGGCAGGGCTATGGCTACACCTTC. This sequence encodes CASSIRQGYGYTF.